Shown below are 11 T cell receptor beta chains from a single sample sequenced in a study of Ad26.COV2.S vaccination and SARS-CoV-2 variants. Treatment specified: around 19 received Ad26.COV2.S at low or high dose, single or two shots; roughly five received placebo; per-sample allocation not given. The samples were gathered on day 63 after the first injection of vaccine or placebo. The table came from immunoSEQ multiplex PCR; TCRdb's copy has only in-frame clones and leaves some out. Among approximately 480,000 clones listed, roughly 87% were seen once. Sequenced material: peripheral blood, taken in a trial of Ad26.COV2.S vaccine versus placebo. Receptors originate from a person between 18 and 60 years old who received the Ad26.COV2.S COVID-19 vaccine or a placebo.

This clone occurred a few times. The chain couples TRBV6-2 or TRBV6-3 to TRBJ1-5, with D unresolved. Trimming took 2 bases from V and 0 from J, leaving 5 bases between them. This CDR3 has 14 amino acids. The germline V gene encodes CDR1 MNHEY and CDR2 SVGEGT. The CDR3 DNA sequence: TGTGCCAGCAGTTACAGGCTTAGCAATCAGCCCCAGCATTTT. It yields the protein CASSYRLSNQPQHF.

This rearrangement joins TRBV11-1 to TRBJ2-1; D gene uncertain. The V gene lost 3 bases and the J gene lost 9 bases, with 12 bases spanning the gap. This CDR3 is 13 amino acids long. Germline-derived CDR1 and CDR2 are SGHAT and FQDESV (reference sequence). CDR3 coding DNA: TGTGCCAGCAGCTTGATTTCACTCGGTGAGCAGTTCTTC. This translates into CASSLISLGEQFF.

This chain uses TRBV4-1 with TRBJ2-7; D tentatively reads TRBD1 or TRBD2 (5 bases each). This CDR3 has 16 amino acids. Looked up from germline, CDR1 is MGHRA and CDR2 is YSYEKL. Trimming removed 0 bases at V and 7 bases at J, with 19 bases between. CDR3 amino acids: CASSQDPIGVGGEQYF. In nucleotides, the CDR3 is TGCGCCAGCAGCCAAGATCCGATAGGGGTCGGAGGAGAGCAGTACTTC.

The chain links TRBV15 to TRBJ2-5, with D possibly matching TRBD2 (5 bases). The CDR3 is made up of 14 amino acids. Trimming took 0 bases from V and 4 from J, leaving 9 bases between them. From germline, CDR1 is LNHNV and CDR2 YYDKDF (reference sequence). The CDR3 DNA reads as TGTGCCACCAGCAGAGATCGTGCGGGAGAGACCCAGTACTTC. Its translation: CATSRDRAGETQYF.

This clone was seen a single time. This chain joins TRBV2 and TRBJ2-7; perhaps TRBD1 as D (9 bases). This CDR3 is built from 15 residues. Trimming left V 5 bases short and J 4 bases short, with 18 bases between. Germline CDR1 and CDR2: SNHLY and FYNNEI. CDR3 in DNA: TGTGCCAGCAGTAATAGCGGGACAGGGATGTACGAGCAGTACTTC. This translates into CASSNSGTGMYEQYF.

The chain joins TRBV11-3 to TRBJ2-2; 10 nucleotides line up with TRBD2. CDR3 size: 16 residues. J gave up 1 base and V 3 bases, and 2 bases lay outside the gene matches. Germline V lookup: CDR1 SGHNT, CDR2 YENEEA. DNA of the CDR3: TGTGCCAGCAGCTTGTTAGCGGGAGGGAACACCGGGGAGCTGTTTTTT. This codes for CASSLLAGGNTGELFF.

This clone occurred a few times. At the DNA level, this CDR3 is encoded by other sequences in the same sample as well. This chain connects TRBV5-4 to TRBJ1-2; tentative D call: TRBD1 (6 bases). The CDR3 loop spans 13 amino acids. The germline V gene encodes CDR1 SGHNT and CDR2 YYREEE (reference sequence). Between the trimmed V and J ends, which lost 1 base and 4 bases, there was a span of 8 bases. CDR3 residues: CASSLQGTYGYTF. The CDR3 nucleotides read TGTGCCAGCAGCTTGCAGGGGACCTATGGCTACACCTTC.

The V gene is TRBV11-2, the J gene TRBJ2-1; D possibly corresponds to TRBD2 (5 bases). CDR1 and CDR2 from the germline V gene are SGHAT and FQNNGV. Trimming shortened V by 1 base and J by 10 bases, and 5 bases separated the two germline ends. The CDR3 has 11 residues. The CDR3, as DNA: TGTGCCAGCAGCTTAGCGGGGGAGCAGTTCTTC. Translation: CASSLAGEQFF.

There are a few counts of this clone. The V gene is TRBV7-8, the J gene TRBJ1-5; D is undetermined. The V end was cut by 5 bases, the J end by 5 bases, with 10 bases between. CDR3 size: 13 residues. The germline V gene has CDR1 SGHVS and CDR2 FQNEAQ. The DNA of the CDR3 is TGTGCCAGCAGCCGCTCCCGGGATCAGCCCCAGCATTTT. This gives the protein CASSRSRDQPQHF. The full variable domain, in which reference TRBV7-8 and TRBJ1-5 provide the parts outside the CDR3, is GAGVSQSPRYKVAKRGQDVALRCDPISGHVSLFWYQQALGQGPEFLTYFQNEAQLDKSGLPSDRFFAERPEGSVSTLKIQRTQQEDSAVYLCASSRSRDQPQHFGDGTRLSIL.

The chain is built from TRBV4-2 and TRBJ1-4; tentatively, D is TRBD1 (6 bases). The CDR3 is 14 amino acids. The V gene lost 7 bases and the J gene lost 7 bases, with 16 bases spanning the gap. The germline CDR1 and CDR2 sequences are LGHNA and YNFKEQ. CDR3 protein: CASMEGRGGEKLFF. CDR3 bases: TGTGCCAGCATGGAGGGCAGGGGAGGTGAAAAACTGTTTTTT.

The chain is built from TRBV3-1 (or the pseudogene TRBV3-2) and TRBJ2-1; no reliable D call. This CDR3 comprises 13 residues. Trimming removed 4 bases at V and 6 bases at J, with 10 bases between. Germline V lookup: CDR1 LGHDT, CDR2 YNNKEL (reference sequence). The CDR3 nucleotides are TGTGCCAGCAGCCCGACCTCACTCAATGAGCAGTTCTTC. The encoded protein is CASSPTSLNEQFF.